The entry below gives a single T cell receptor (beta chain) sequence along with its context. Sequencing was performed with immunoSEQ multiplex PCR; in TCRdb, only in-frame clones are kept and a portion is missing. The sample has just under 30,000 clones; around 91% are singletons. The data are from a study of blood T cell repertoires in COVID-19. Overall study: Acute and convalescent COVID-19 specimens originated in the United States, Italy and Spain. T cells, B-cell-depleted T cells, or PBMCs provided the cDNA or gDNA that served as material.

Germline lookup yields CDR1 LGHDT and CDR2 YNNKEL (reference sequence). This CDR3 contains 14 residues. Trimming removed 0 bases from V and 6 bases from J, with 6 bases in between. The sequence was obtained from an older man with acute or convalescent COVID-19. This rearrangement joins TRBV3-1 (or the pseudogene TRBV3-2) to TRBJ1-6; no firm D call. The sequencing input was peripheral blood. Written as DNA, the CDR3 is TGTGCCAGCAGCCAAGAGGCCCCTAATTCACCCCTCCACTTT. Its translation: CASSQEAPNSPLHF.